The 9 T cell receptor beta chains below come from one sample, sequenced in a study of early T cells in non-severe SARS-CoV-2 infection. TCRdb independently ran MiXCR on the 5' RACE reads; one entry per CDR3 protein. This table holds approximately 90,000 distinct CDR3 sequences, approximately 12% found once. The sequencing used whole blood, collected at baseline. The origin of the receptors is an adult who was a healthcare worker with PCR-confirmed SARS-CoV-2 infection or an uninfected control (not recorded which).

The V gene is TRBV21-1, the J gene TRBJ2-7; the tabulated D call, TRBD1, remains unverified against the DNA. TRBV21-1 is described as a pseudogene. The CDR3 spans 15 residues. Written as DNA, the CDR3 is TGTGCCAGCAGCTGCCAGTGGGACAGGGGGCACGAGCAGTACTTC. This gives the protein CASSCQWDRGHEQYF.

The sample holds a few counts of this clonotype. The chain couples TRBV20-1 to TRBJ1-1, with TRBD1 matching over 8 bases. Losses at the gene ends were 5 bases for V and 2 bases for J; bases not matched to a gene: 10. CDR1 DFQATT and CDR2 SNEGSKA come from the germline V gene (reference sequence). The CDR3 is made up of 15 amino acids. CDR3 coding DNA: TGCAGTGCTCGAGGGGCAGGGGGCCGAAACACTGAAGCTTTCTTT. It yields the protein CSARGAGGRNTEAFF.

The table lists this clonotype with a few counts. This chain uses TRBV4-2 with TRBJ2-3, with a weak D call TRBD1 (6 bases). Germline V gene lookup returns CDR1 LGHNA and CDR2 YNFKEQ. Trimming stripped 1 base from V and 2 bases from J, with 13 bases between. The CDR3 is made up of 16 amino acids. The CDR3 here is CASSQGGTRTTDTQYF. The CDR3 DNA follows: TGTGCCAGCAGCCAAGGAGGGACAAGGACCACAGATACGCAGTATTTT.

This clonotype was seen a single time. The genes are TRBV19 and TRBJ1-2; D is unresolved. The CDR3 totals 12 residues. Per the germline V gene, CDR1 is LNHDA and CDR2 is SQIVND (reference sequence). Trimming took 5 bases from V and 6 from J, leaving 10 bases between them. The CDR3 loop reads CASSETSHGYTF. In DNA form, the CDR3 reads TGTGCCAGTAGTGAAACATCTCATGGCTACACCTTC.

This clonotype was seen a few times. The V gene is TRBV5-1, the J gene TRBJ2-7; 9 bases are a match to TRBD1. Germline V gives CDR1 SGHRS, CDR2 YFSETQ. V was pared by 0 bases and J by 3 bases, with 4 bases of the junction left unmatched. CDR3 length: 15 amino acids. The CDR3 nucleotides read TGCGCCAGCAGCTTGGCCACGGGACAGGGCTACGAGCAGTACTTC. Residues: CASSLATGQGYEQYF.

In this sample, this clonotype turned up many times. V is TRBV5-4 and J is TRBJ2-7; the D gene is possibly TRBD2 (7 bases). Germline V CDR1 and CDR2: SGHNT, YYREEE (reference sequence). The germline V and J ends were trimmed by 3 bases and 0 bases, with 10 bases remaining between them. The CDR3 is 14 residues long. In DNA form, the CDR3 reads TGTGCCAGCAGCTCGGGGGGCATCTCCTACGAGCAGTACTTC. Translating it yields CASSSGGISYEQYF.

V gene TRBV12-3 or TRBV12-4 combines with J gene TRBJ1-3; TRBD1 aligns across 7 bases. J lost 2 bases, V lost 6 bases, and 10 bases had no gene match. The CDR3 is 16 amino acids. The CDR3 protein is CASSSFTGVAGNTIYF. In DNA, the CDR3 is TGTGCCAGCAGCTCCTTTACAGGGGTCGCTGGAAACACCATATATTTT.

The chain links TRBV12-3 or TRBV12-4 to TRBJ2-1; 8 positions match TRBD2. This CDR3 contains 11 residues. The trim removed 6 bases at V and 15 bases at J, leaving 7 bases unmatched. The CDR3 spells CASRAGTSPFF. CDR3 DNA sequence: TGTGCCAGCAGGGCGGGGACTAGTCCGTTCTTC.

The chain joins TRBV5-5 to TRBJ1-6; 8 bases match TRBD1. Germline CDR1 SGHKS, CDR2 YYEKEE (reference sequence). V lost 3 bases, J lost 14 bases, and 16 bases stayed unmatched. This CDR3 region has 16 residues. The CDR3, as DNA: TGTGCCAGCAGCTCGTTGACCCCGGGACAGGTATTCACCCTCCACTTT. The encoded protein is CASSSLTPGQVFTLHF.